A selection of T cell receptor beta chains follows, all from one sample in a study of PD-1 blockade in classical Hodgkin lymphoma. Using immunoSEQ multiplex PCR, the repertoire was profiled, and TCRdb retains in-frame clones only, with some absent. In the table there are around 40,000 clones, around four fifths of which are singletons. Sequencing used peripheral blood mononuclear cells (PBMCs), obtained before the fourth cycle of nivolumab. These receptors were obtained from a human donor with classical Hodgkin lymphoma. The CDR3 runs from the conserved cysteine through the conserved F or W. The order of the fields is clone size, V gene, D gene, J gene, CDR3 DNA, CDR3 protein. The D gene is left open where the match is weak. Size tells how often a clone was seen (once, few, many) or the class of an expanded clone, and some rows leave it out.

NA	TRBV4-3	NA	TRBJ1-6	TGCGCCAGCAGCCAAGGAGGATCTAGGGTTAATTCACCCCTCCACTTT	CASSQGGSRVNSPLHF
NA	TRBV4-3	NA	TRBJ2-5	TGCGCCAGCAGCCACCACCTGGGCCAAGAGACCCAGTACTTC	CASSHHLGQETQYF
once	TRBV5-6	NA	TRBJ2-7	TGTGCCAGCAGCTTCCCTTCGATTCCCTACGAGCAGTACTTC	CASSFPSIPYEQYF
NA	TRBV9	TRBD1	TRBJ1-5	TGTGCCAGCAGCGCGGGGGACAGGGGAGGACAGCCCCAGCATTTT	CASSAGDRGGQPQHF
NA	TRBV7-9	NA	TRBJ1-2	TGTGCCAGCAGCTATGGGAACTATGGCTACACCTTC	CASSYGNYGYTF
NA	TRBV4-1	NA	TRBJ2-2	TGCGCCAGCAGCCAAGAGGCCCGGACCCTCACCGGGGAGCTGTTTTTT	CASSQEARTLTGELFF
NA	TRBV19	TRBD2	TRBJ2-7	TGTGCCAGTAGTATGAGGGCGGGAGGCTACGAGCAGTACTTC	CASSMRAGGYEQYF
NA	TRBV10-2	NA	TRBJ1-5	TGCGCCAGCACCGGGACCCGTCGGGTTAATCAGCCCCAGCATTTT	CASTGTRRVNQPQHF
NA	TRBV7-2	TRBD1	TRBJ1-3	TGTGCCAGCAGCAGGGGACAGATTGGCTCTGGAAACACCATATATTTT	CASSRGQIGSGNTIYF
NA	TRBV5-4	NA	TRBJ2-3	TGTGCCAGCAGCTTGAGTCAGGCTCGCACAGATACGCAGTATTTT	CASSLSQARTDTQYF